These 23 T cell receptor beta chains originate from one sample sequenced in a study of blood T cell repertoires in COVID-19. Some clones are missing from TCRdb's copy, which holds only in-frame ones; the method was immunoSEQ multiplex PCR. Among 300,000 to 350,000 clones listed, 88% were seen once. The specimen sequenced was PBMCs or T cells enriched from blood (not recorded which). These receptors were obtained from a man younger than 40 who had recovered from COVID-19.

The CDR3 sequence is CASSPGQGTWEQYF. CDR3 coding DNA: TGCGCCAGCAGCCCAGGACAGGGGACTTGGGAGCAGTACTTC. This chain uses TRBV4-1 with TRBJ2-7; 9 bases align to TRBD1. V was pared by 4 bases and J by 7 bases, with 8 bases of the junction left unmatched. CDR3 length: 14 amino acids. Germline lookup yields CDR1 MGHRA and CDR2 YSYEKL.

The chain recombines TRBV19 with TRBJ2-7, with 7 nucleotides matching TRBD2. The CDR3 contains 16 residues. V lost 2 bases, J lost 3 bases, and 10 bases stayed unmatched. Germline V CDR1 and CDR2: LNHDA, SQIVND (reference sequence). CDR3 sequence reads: CASSIHPRGGLYEQYF. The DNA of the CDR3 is TGTGCCAGTAGTATACACCCCCGGGGAGGGCTCTACGAGCAGTACTTC.

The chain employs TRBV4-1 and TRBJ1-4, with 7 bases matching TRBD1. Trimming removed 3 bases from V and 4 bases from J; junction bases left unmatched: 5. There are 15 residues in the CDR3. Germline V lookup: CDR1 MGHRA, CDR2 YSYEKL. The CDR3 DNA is TGCGCCAGCAGCCACCGGACAGGCCTTAATGAAAAACTGTTTTTT. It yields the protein CASSHRTGLNEKLFF.

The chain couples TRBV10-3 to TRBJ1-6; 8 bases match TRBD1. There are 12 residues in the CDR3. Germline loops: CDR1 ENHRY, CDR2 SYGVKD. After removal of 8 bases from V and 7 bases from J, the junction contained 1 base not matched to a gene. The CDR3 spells CAIGQGNSPLHF. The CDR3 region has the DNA TGTGCCATCGGACAGGGAAATTCACCCCTCCACTTT.

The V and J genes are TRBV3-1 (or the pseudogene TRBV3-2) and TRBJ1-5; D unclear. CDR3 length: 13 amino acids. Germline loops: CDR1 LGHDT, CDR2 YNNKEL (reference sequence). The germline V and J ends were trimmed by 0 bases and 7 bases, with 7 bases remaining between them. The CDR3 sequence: CASSQDAVQPQHF. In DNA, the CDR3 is TGTGCCAGCAGCCAAGACGCAGTCCAGCCCCAGCATTTT.

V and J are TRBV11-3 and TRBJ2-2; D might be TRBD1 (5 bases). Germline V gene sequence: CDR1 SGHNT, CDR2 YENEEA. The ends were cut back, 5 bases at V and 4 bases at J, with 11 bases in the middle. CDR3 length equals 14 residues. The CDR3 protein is CASSQGWGTGELFF. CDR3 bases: TGTGCCAGCAGCCAGGGTTGGGGCACCGGGGAGCTGTTTTTT.

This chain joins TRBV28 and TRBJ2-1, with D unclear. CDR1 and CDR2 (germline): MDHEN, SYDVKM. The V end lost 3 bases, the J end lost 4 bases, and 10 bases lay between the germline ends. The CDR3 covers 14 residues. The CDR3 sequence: CASSFGQTYNEQFF. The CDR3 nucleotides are TGTGCCAGCAGTTTTGGTCAGACATACAATGAGCAGTTCTTC.

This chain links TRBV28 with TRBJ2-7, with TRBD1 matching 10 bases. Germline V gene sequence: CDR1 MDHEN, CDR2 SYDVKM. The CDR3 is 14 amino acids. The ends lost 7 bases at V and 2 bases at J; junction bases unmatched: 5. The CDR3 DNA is TGTGCCAGCAACCCGACAGGGGGCACCTACGAGCAGTACTTC. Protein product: CASNPTGGTYEQYF.

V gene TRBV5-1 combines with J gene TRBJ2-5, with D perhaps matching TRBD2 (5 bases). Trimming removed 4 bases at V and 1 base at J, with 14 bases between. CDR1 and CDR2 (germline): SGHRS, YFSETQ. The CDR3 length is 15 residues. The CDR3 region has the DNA TGCGCCAGCAGCCCCCGGACGGCGGGCCAAGAGACCCAGTACTTC. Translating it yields CASSPRTAGQETQYF.

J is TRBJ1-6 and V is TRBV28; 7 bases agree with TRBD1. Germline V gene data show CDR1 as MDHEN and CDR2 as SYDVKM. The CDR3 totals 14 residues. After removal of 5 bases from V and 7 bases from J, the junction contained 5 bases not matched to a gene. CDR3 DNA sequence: TGTGCCAGCAGTGCTGGGACAGAGAATTCACCCCTCCACTTT. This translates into CASSAGTENSPLHF.

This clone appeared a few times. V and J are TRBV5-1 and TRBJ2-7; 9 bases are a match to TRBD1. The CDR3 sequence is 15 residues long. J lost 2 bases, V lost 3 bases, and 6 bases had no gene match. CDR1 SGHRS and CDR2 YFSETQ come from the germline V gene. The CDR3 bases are TGCGCCAGCAGCTGGGGACAGGGTGGAACCTACGAGCAGTACTTC. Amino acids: CASSWGQGGTYEQYF.

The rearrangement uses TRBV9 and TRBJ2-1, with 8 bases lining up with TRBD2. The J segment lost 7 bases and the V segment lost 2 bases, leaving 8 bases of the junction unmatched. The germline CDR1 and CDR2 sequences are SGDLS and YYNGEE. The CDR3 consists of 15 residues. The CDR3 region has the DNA TGTGCCAGCAGCGTCCCCGGGGGGGCCTCTAATGAGCAGTTCTTC. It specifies CASSVPGGASNEQFF.

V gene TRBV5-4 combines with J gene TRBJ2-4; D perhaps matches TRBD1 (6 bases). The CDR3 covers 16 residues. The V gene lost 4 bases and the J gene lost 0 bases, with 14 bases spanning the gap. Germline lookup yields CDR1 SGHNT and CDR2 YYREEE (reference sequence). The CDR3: CASSGTRGSAKNIQYF. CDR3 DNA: TGTGCCAGCAGCGGCACCAGGGGTTCAGCCAAAAACATTCAGTACTTC.

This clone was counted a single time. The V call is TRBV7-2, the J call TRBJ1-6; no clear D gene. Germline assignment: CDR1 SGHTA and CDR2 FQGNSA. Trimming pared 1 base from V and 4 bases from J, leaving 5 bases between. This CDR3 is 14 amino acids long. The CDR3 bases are TGTGCCAGCAGCTTAGTCAGTTATAATTCACCCCTCCACTTT. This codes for CASSLVSYNSPLHF. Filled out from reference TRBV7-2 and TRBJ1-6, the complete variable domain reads GAGVSQSPSNKVTEKGKDVELRCDPISGHTALYWYRQSLGQGLEFLIYFQGNSAPDKSGLPSDRFSAERTGGSVSTLTIQRTQQEDSAVYLCASSLVSYNSPLHFGNGTRLTVT.

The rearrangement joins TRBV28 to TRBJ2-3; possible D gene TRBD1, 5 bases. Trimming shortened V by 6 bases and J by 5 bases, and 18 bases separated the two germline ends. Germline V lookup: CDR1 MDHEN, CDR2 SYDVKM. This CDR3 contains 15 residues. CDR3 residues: CASSLLEQVKDTQYF. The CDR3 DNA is TGTGCCAGCAGCCTTCTAGAACAGGTGAAAGATACGCAGTATTTT.

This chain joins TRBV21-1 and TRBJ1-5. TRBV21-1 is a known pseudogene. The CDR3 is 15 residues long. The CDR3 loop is CASSKNSGSNQPQHF. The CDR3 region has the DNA TGTGCCAGCAGCAAGAACAGCGGGAGCAATCAGCCCCAGCATTTT.

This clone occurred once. CDR3 region: CAISDGTGGNQPQHF. CDR3 nucleotides: TGTGCCATCAGTGACGGGACAGGGGGCAATCAGCCCCAGCATTTT. The chain couples TRBV10-3 to TRBJ1-5; TRBD1 aligns across 10 bases. The CDR3 runs 15 residues. The ends lost 3 bases at V and 2 bases at J; junction bases unmatched: 1. Germline loops: CDR1 ENHRY, CDR2 SYGVKD.

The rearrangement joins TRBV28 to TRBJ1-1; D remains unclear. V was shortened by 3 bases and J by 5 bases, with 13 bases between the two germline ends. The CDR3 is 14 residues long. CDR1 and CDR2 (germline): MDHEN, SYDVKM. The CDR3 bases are TGTGCCAGCAGTTTGGTATCAGGAAGAACTGAAGCTTTCTTT. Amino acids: CASSLVSGRTEAFF.

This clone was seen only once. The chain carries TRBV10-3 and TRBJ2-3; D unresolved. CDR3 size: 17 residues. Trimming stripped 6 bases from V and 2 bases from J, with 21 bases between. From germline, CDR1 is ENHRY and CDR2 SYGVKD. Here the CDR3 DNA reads TGTGCCATCAGCGACCCCCCAGGTTTGTCCGACACAGATACGCAGTATTTT. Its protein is CAISDPPGLSDTDTQYF.

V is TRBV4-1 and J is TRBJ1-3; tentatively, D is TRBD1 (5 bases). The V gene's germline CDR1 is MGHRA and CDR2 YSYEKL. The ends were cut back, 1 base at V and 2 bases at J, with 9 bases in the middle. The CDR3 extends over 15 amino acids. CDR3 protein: CASSQGGRAGNTIYF. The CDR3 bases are TGCGCCAGCAGCCAAGGGGGCAGGGCTGGAAACACCATATATTTT.

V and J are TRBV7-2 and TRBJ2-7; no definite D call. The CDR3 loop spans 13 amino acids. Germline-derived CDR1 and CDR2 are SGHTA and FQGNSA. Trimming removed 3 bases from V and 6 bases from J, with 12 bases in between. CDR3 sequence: CASSFVPGGEQYF. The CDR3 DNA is TGTGCCAGCAGCTTTGTTCCAGGTGGCGAGCAGTACTTC.

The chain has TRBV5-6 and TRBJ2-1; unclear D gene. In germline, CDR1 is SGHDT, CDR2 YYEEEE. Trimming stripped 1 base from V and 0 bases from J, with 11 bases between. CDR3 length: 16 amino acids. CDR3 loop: CASSLNVRSSYNEQFF. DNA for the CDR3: TGTGCCAGCAGCTTGAATGTGAGAAGCTCCTACAATGAGCAGTTCTTC.

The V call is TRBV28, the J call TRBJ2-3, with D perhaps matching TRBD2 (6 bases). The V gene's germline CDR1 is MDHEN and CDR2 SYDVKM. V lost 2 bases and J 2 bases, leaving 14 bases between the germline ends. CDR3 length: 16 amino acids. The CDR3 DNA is TGTGCCAGCAGTTTAATGGGGCGGGGCCTCACAGATACGCAGTATTTT. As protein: CASSLMGRGLTDTQYF.